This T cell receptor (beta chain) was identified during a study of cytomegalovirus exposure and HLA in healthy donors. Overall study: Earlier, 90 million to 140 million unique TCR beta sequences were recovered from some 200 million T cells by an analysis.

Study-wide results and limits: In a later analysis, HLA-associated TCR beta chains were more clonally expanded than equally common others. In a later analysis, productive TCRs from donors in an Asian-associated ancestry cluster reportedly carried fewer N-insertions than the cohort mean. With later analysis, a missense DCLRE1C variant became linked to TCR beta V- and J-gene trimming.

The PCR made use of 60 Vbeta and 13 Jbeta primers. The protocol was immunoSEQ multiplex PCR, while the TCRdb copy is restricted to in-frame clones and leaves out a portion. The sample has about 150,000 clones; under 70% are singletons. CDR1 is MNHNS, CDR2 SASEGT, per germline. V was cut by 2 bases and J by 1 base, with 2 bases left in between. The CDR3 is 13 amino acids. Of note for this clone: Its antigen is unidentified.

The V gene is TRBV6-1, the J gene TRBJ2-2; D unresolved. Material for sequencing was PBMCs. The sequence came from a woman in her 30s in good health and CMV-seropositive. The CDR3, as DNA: TGTGCCAGCAGTGAACTGAACACCGGGGAGCTGTTTTTT. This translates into CASSELNTGELFF.